Included here is one T cell receptor beta chain sequence, with context. This record belongs to a study of blood T cell repertoires in COVID-19. Authors' processing steps: By means of reference gene primer amplification, nucleated cell counts were estimated. TCRdb's table, derived via immunoSEQ multiplex PCR, lists solely in-frame clones and lacks some. V, J and clone size are taken as reported in that table, and D and trimming were inferred from the DNA itself. The repertoire has 200,000 to 250,000 clones, 90% of them found once; the top ten carry around 16%. This CDR3 spans 13 amino acids. The V gene end was trimmed by 5 bases and the J gene end by 4 bases; junction bases not matched to a gene: 4. The V gene's germline CDR1 is MDHEN and CDR2 SYDVKM.

The sequence derives from a man in his thirties or forties who had been exposed to COVID-19. The sample taken for sequencing was PBMCs or T cells enriched from blood (not recorded which). V is TRBV28 and J is TRBJ1-1; 7 positions agree with TRBD1. CDR3 protein: CASSMDRSTEAFF. CDR3 coding DNA: TGTGCCAGCAGTATGGACAGGTCCACTGAAGCTTTCTTT.